This T cell receptor beta chain stems from a study of cytotoxic CD8 clonotypes in ibrutinib-treated CLL. Frozen PBMC stocks contributed around 2 micrograms of genomic DNA to the TCR beta libraries. Data came from immunoSEQ multiplex PCR; TCRdb stores just in-frame clones and leaves some out. Of approximately 50,000 clones in the sample, roughly 54% are singletons; the top ten hold roughly a quarter. The receptor was derived from a human donor with chronic lymphocytic leukemia. The sequencing here drew on PBMCs, taken at disease progression, from a patient treated with ibrutinib.

Written as DNA, the CDR3 is TGTGCCAGCAGTCTCGGACAGCTACAAGAGACCCAGTACTTC. Its protein is CASSLGQLQETQYF. The gene calls are TRBV2 and TRBJ2-5; D may be TRBD1 (6 bases). Germline CDR1 reads SNHLY; CDR2 reads FYNNEI. Trimming shortened V by 5 bases and J by 2 bases, and 12 bases separated the two germline ends. The CDR3 totals 14 residues.